The clone carrying this T cell receptor beta chain showed up just once. The data derive from a study of blood T cell repertoires in COVID-19. As for the study in general: Sites in the United States, Italy and Spain provided acute and convalescent COVID-19 samples. Sources were T cells, B-cell-depleted T cells, or PBMCs; the material itself was cDNA or gDNA.

One Seattle source followed patients from active infection through their disease course. Only in-frame clones appear in the TCRdb table, and some are missing; sequencing was by immunoSEQ multiplex PCR. Of 200,000 to 250,000 clones in the sample, about 84% were seen once. CDR3 length: 14 residues. V was cut by 5 bases and J by 8 bases, with 18 bases left in between. Germline values: CDR1 KGHSH, CDR2 LQKENI. The TCR was taken from a woman at least 80 years old with COVID-19, enrolled during active disease. The sequenced sample was peripheral blood. The genes are TRBV18 and TRBJ1-2; D uncertain. CDR3 residues: CASSSSQVGGGYTF. The CDR3 DNA reads as TGTGCCAGCTCATCAAGCCAAGTGGGAGGCGGCTACACCTTC.